The 9 T cell receptor beta chains given below trace back to one sample, sequenced in a study of T cell changes during pregnancy in multiple sclerosis. The protocol was immunoSEQ multiplex PCR, while the TCRdb copy is restricted to in-frame clones and leaves out a portion. The sample shows over 50,000 clones, approximately 90% of them seen only once. The sequencing here drew on peripheral blood, taken in the first trimester of pregnancy. All receptors come from a female donor in good health, enrolled as a control in a pregnancy study.

V and J are TRBV30 and TRBJ2-5; a weak D match, TRBD1 (6 bases). This CDR3 has 13 amino acids. Trimming shortened V by 5 bases and J by 6 bases, and 16 bases separated the two germline ends. Germline-derived CDR1 and CDR2 are GTSNPN and SVGIG (reference sequence). CDR3 DNA: TGTGCCTGGGGTACAGGGCGATCAAAGACCCAGTACTTC. This gives the protein CAWGTGRSKTQYF.

The table lists this clone with a count of one. As DNA, the CDR3 is TGCGCCAGCAGCTTGGGGACAGGGAAAAACACTGAAGCTTTCTTT. It specifies CASSLGTGKNTEAFF. This rearrangement joins TRBV5-1 to TRBJ1-1, with 8 bases identical to TRBD1. V shed 0 bases, J shed 2 bases, and the junction held 3 bases outside the gene matches. Germline loops: CDR1 SGHRS, CDR2 YFSETQ. This CDR3 contains 15 residues.

The DNA of the CDR3 is TGCGCCAGCAGCCGGCAGGGATCCTACGAGCAGTACTTC. This sequence encodes CASSRQGSYEQYF. The chain joins TRBV4-1 to TRBJ2-7, with D possibly matching TRBD1 (5 bases). V dropped 4 bases and J dropped 1 base, with 8 bases sitting between them. The CDR3 loop spans 13 amino acids. In germline, CDR1 is MGHRA, CDR2 YSYEKL.

The gene calls are TRBV5-4 and TRBJ1-1, with a possible D match to TRBD1 (5 bases). V shed 4 bases and J shed 1 base, with 11 bases lying between them. This CDR3 region has 14 residues. Germline V gives CDR1 SGHNT, CDR2 YYREEE (reference sequence). The CDR3 DNA sequence: TGTGCCAGCAGCCTGGTCGGGGGGAACACTGAAGCTTTCTTT. This translates into CASSLVGGNTEAFF.

The chain employs TRBV2 and TRBJ1-2, with no clear D. The CDR3 runs to 17 residues. The germline V gene encodes CDR1 SNHLY and CDR2 FYNNEI. Trimming took 1 base from V and 3 from J, leaving 18 bases between them. CDR3 sequence reads: CASSEEFGEAQDYGYTF. The CDR3 DNA reads as TGTGCCAGCAGTGAAGAGTTTGGGGAGGCCCAAGACTATGGCTACACCTTC.

The chain uses TRBV27 and TRBJ2-1; 7 nucleotides line up with TRBD1. The germline gives CDR1 MNHEY, CDR2 SMNVEV (reference sequence). The junction had 2 bases not matched to a gene; V was cut back by 2 bases and J by 4 bases. The CDR3 sequence is 14 residues long. This CDR3 reads CASSLTGEYNEQFF. The CDR3 DNA reads TGTGCCAGCAGTTTAACAGGGGAATACAATGAGCAGTTCTTC.

CDR3 sequence: CASSHIQGALDGYTF. CDR3 in DNA: TGCGCCAGCAGCCATATACAGGGGGCTCTAGATGGCTACACCTTC. This chain connects TRBV4-1 to TRBJ1-2; 9 bases line up with TRBD1. CDR1 is MGHRA and CDR2 is YSYEKL in the germline V gene. V was clipped by 3 bases and J by 6 bases; unmatched bases: 8. The CDR3 length is 15 residues.

This rearrangement joins TRBV6-5 to TRBJ1-2; no firm D call. Trimming removed 5 bases at V and 8 bases at J, with 18 bases between. CDR1 is MNHEY, CDR2 SVGAGI, per germline. The CDR3 has 14 residues. The CDR3: CASSAEFTSEGYTF. The DNA for the CDR3 is TGTGCCAGCAGTGCAGAATTTACGTCGGAGGGCTACACCTTC.

The rearrangement links TRBV11-2 to TRBJ2-3; 9 bases agree with TRBD2. Looked up from germline, CDR1 is SGHAT and CDR2 is FQNNGV. The V gene end was trimmed by 1 base and the J gene end by 1 base; junction bases not matched to a gene: 3. The CDR3 spans 16 residues. This CDR3 reads CASSLGVAGGTDTQYF. In DNA form, the CDR3 reads TGTGCCAGCAGCTTAGGGGTAGCGGGGGGCACAGATACGCAGTATTTT.